The T cell receptor (beta chain) under discussion was sequenced for a study of shared clonotypes between healthy human individuals. Libraries were prepared by immunoSEQ multiplex PCR; TCRdb keeps only in-frame clonotypes and omits some of them. The repertoire consists of a few million clones, with roughly nine tenths occurring once and the leading ten covering 0.13% to 0.15%. Sequencing used naive CD4+ T cells sorted from blood. Subset in this sample: CD45RA+ positively selected. The source is a man aged 18 to 30 in good health.

CDR3 in DNA: TGCGCCAGCAGCCACGGGGGCGCAAGACTAGGGGGCGGGGAGCTGTTTTTT. It encodes CASSHGGARLGGGELFF. The chain joins TRBV4-3 to TRBJ2-2; D assignment may be TRBD1 or TRBD2 (6 bases each). This CDR3 is built from 17 residues. CDR1 is LGHNA, CDR2 YSLEER, per germline. V was shortened by 3 bases and J by 7 bases, with 21 bases between the two germline ends.